This TCR beta chain was captured by sequencing in a study of cytomegalovirus exposure and HLA in healthy donors. In the study overall: A prior study identified roughly 110 million unique TCR beta sequences from 180 million or so T cells. General observations from the study: Per a prior analysis, the majority of TCR beta V segments were productive roughly 90% or roughly 30% of the time.

V was pared by 5 bases and J by 0 bases, with 10 bases of the junction left unmatched. CDR3 length equals 16 residues. CDR1 and CDR2 from the germline V gene are SGHNT and YYREEE (reference sequence). Details on this clone: Its antigen is currently unknown.

In nominal health when sampled, donors likely had unrecorded immune exposures nonetheless. 60 Vbeta and 13 Jbeta primers were used in PCR. TCRdb's table, derived via immunoSEQ multiplex PCR, lists solely in-frame clones and lacks some. The repertoire has 100,000 to 150,000 clones, more than 65% of them found once; the top ten carry roughly 2.5%. The chain couples TRBV5-4 to TRBJ1-1, with 7 nucleotides matching TRBD1. The TCR sequence derives from a man aged 50 to 59 in good health and CMV-seronegative. The sample consisted of PBMCs. This CDR3 reads CASSPPRGTVNTEAFF. CDR3 DNA: TGTGCCAGCAGTCCACCCAGGGGGACGGTGAACACTGAAGCTTTCTTT.